Listed below are T cell receptor beta chains from one sample, sequenced in a study of blood T cell repertoires in COVID-19. Assay used: immunoSEQ multiplex PCR; TCRdb lists only in-frame clones, some missing. The data hold 250,000 to 350,000 clones, with around 87% observed a single time. The source material was peripheral blood. These receptors originate from a woman between 50 and 59 years old who had recovered from COVID-19. Both conserved end residues are part of each CDR3. A D gene is named only where the DNA matches it firmly. Clone size is not always given. Where it is, it says once, few, many or a class for expanded clones.

cdr3_aa: CASSLAGGQETQYF
cdr3_nt: TGTGCCAGCAGTTTAGCGGGGGGCCAAGAGACCCAGTACTTC
j_call: TRBJ2-5
clone_size: -
v_call: TRBV28
d_call: TRBD2

cdr3_aa: CASSKHTGGASEAFF
cdr3_nt: TGTGCCAGCAGCAAACATACAGGGGGCGCTTCTGAAGCTTTCTTT
j_call: TRBJ1-1
clone_size: -
v_call: TRBV7-2
d_call: TRBD1

cdr3_aa: CASRATGGEAFF
cdr3_nt: TGTGCCAGCAGGGCAACAGGGGGCGAAGCTTTCTTT
j_call: TRBJ1-1
clone_size: -
v_call: TRBV25-1
d_call: TRBD1

cdr3_aa: CASSLSSGSVSYEQYF
cdr3_nt: TGCGCCAGCAGCTTGAGTTCAGGTAGCGTATCCTACGAGCAGTACTTC
j_call: TRBJ2-7
clone_size: -
v_call: TRBV5-1
d_call: -

cdr3_aa: CATSRARDTNQPQHF
cdr3_nt: TGTGCCACCAGCAGAGCCCGAGACACGAATCAGCCCCAGCATTTT
j_call: TRBJ1-5
clone_size: -
v_call: TRBV15
d_call: -

cdr3_aa: CASSSTGAGYGYTF
cdr3_nt: TGTGCCAGCAGCTCGACAGGGGCGGGGTATGGCTACACCTTC
j_call: TRBJ1-2
clone_size: few
v_call: TRBV7-3
d_call: TRBD1

cdr3_aa: CASSRDRGGDEQYF
cdr3_nt: TGTGCCAGCAGCCGGGACAGGGGAGGGGACGAGCAGTACTTC
j_call: TRBJ2-7
clone_size: -
v_call: TRBV28
d_call: TRBD1

cdr3_aa: CASSETGQGTEAFF
cdr3_nt: TGTGCCAGCAGCGAAACGGGACAGGGGACTGAAGCTTTCTTT
j_call: TRBJ1-1
clone_size: -
v_call: TRBV3-1/TRBV3-2
d_call: TRBD1

cdr3_aa: CASSMTAQGSKYGYTF
cdr3_nt: TGTGCCAGTAGTATGACAGCCCAGGGGTCGAAGTATGGCTACACCTTC
j_call: TRBJ1-2
clone_size: once
v_call: TRBV19
d_call: -

cdr3_aa: CASSLSEYGYTF
cdr3_nt: TGTGCCAGCAGCTTGTCTGAGTATGGCTACACCTTC
j_call: TRBJ1-2
clone_size: once
v_call: TRBV5-5
d_call: -

cdr3_aa: CASSPELVNTEAFF
cdr3_nt: TGTGCCAGCTCACCAGAGTTGGTGAACACTGAAGCTTTCTTT
j_call: TRBJ1-1
clone_size: -
v_call: TRBV18
d_call: -

cdr3_aa: CASTRLAGLTDTQYF
cdr3_nt: TGTGCCAGCACCCGACTAGCGGGGCTCACAGATACGCAGTATTTT
j_call: TRBJ2-3
clone_size: -
v_call: TRBV9
d_call: TRBD2

cdr3_aa: CASSFWTGKSGNTIYF
cdr3_nt: TGTGCCAGCAGCTTTTGGACAGGGAAGTCTGGAAACACCATATATTTT
j_call: TRBJ1-3
clone_size: -
v_call: TRBV11-2
d_call: TRBD1

cdr3_aa: CSANRGVTEAFF
cdr3_nt: TGCAGCGCCAACAGGGGAGTCACTGAAGCTTTCTTT
j_call: TRBJ1-1
clone_size: -
v_call: TRBV29-1
d_call: TRBD1

cdr3_aa: CASSPPGVDRRVGSQYF
cdr3_nt: TGTGCCAGCTCACCACCGGGTGTTGACAGGCGAGTTGGGTCGCAGTATTTT
j_call: TRBJ2-3
clone_size: -
v_call: TRBV18
d_call: -

cdr3_aa: CASRTPTAATDTQYF
cdr3_nt: TGTGCCAGCAGAACCCCGACAGCCGCCACAGATACGCAGTATTTT
j_call: TRBJ2-3
clone_size: -
v_call: TRBV6-6
d_call: -

cdr3_aa: CASSPRQGAYEQYF
cdr3_nt: TGTGCCAGCAGCCCCCGACAGGGGGCCTACGAGCAGTACTTC
j_call: TRBJ2-7
clone_size: few
v_call: TRBV13
d_call: TRBD1

cdr3_aa: CASSLRESTGELFF
cdr3_nt: TGCGCCAGCAGTTTACGGGAGAGCACCGGGGAGCTGTTTTTT
j_call: TRBJ2-2
clone_size: -
v_call: TRBV5-1
d_call: -

cdr3_aa: CASSEQGGRNSPLHF
cdr3_nt: TGCGCCAGCAGTGAGCAGGGAGGCCGAAATTCACCCCTCCACTTT
j_call: TRBJ1-6
clone_size: -
v_call: TRBV10-2
d_call: -

cdr3_aa: CASRAGVYEQYF
cdr3_nt: TGCGCCAGCAGGGCGGGAGTCTACGAGCAGTACTTC
j_call: TRBJ2-7
clone_size: few
v_call: TRBV10-1
d_call: TRBD2

cdr3_aa: CASSKDRGLAGVQETQYF
cdr3_nt: TGCGCCAGCAGCAAAGACAGAGGACTAGCGGGAGTTCAAGAGACCCAGTACTTC
j_call: TRBJ2-5
clone_size: -
v_call: TRBV5-1
d_call: TRBD2

cdr3_aa: CASSFPSAFANTGELFF
cdr3_nt: TGTGCCAGCAGTTTCCCTAGCGCGTTCGCGAACACCGGGGAGCTGTTTTTT
j_call: TRBJ2-2
clone_size: -
v_call: TRBV6-2/TRBV6-3
d_call: -

cdr3_aa: CSVQTGGNTEAFF
cdr3_nt: TGCAGCGTCCAGACAGGTGGGAACACTGAAGCTTTCTTT
j_call: TRBJ1-1
clone_size: -
v_call: TRBV29-1
d_call: -

cdr3_aa: CASSPGQSTGELFF
cdr3_nt: TGTGCCAGCAGCCCAGGACAGTCAACCGGGGAGCTGTTTTTT
j_call: TRBJ2-2
clone_size: -
v_call: TRBV11-3
d_call: -

cdr3_aa: CASSPGWNQPQHF
cdr3_nt: TGTGCCAGCAGTCCAGGCTGGAATCAGCCCCAGCATTTT
j_call: TRBJ1-5
clone_size: -
v_call: TRBV28
d_call: -

cdr3_aa: CASTPPRDYTTGELFF
cdr3_nt: TGTGCCAGCACCCCTCCTCGGGACTACACCACCGGGGAGCTGTTTTTT
j_call: TRBJ2-2
clone_size: once
v_call: TRBV7-2
d_call: TRBD2

cdr3_aa: CASRYTGYGNTIYF
cdr3_nt: TGTGCCAGCAGGTACACAGGGTACGGAAACACCATATATTTT
j_call: TRBJ1-3
clone_size: -
v_call: TRBV13
d_call: -

cdr3_aa: CANAGSTSTDTQYF
cdr3_nt: TGTGCCAACGCGGGGAGCACTAGCACAGATACGCAGTATTTT
j_call: TRBJ2-3
clone_size: -
v_call: TRBV10-3
d_call: -

cdr3_aa: CASSPNDRESGYTF
cdr3_nt: TGTGCCAGCAGCCCAAACGACAGGGAATCTGGCTACACCTTC
j_call: TRBJ1-2
clone_size: -
v_call: TRBV11-2
d_call: TRBD1

cdr3_aa: CAISESEAGLGTDTQYF
cdr3_nt: TGTGCCATCAGTGAGTCGGAGGCGGGACTTGGGACAGATACGCAGTATTTT
j_call: TRBJ2-3
clone_size: -
v_call: TRBV10-3
d_call: -

cdr3_aa: CSIVPGGNQPQHF
cdr3_nt: TGCAGCATTGTTCCGGGTGGCAATCAGCCCCAGCATTTT
j_call: TRBJ1-5
clone_size: -
v_call: TRBV29-1
d_call: -

cdr3_aa: CASSYMGADSPLHF
cdr3_nt: TGTGCCAGCAGTTACATGGGAGCGGATTCACCCCTCCACTTT
j_call: TRBJ1-6
clone_size: -
v_call: TRBV6-6
d_call: -

cdr3_aa: CASSRGLYNEQFF
cdr3_nt: TGTGCCAGTAGTAGGGGACTCTACAATGAGCAGTTCTTC
j_call: TRBJ2-1
clone_size: few
v_call: TRBV19
d_call: -

cdr3_aa: CASSLRLAGGWQETQYF
cdr3_nt: TGTGCCAGCAGCTTAAGACTAGCGGGAGGCTGGCAAGAGACCCAGTACTTC
j_call: TRBJ2-5
clone_size: -
v_call: TRBV7-2
d_call: TRBD2

cdr3_aa: CASSPGQGRVETQYF
cdr3_nt: TGTGCCAGTAGTCCGGGACAGGGGCGTGTAGAGACCCAGTACTTC
j_call: TRBJ2-5
clone_size: -
v_call: TRBV19
d_call: TRBD1

cdr3_aa: CASSQGSGVGQKLFF
cdr3_nt: TGTGCCAGCAGCCAAGGGTCCGGGGTTGGGCAAAAACTGTTTTTT
j_call: TRBJ1-4
clone_size: -
v_call: TRBV3-1/TRBV3-2
d_call: -

cdr3_aa: CASSYSRGGEQFF
cdr3_nt: TGTGCCAGCAGTTACTCGAGGGGGGGTGAGCAGTTCTTC
j_call: TRBJ2-1
clone_size: -
v_call: TRBV6-2/TRBV6-3
d_call: -

cdr3_aa: CASSLTRGPSYNEQFF
cdr3_nt: TGTGCCAGCAGCTTAACCAGGGGCCCCTCCTACAATGAGCAGTTCTTC
j_call: TRBJ2-1
clone_size: -
v_call: TRBV7-8
d_call: -

cdr3_aa: CASRINYEQYF
cdr3_nt: TGTGCCAGCAGAATAAACTACGAGCAGTACTTC
j_call: TRBJ2-7
clone_size: -
v_call: TRBV28
d_call: -

cdr3_aa: CASSRSLAGRPNTGELFF
cdr3_nt: TGTGCCAGCTCGCGGAGCCTAGCGGGTAGACCGAACACCGGGGAGCTGTTTTTT
j_call: TRBJ2-2
clone_size: -
v_call: TRBV28
d_call: TRBD2

cdr3_aa: CASSSAADVETQYF
cdr3_nt: TGTGCCAGCAGCTCAGCGGCGGATGTGGAGACCCAGTACTTC
j_call: TRBJ2-5
clone_size: -
v_call: TRBV5-4
d_call: -

cdr3_aa: CSAKTGAYGYTF
cdr3_nt: TGCAGCGCAAAGACAGGGGCCTATGGCTACACCTTC
j_call: TRBJ1-2
clone_size: -
v_call: TRBV29-1
d_call: TRBD1

cdr3_aa: CASSSSGGNQETQYF
cdr3_nt: TGTGCCAGCAGTTCATCAGGGGGCAACCAAGAGACCCAGTACTTC
j_call: TRBJ2-5
clone_size: -
v_call: TRBV6-5
d_call: TRBD1

cdr3_aa: CASSSRVDEKLFF
cdr3_nt: TGCGCCAGCAGCTCCCGGGTAGATGAAAAACTGTTTTTT
j_call: TRBJ1-4
clone_size: -
v_call: TRBV4-1
d_call: -

cdr3_aa: CASSLEGQVSTGELFF
cdr3_nt: TGCGCCAGCAGCTTGGAGGGACAGGTTAGCACCGGGGAGCTGTTTTTT
j_call: TRBJ2-2
clone_size: -
v_call: TRBV5-1
d_call: TRBD1

cdr3_aa: CASRRTGGVSDTQYF
cdr3_nt: TGTGCCAGTAGGCGGACAGGGGGCGTATCAGATACGCAGTATTTT
j_call: TRBJ2-3
clone_size: -
v_call: TRBV19
d_call: TRBD1

cdr3_aa: CASSYDSSNTEAFF
cdr3_nt: TGCGCCAGCAGCTACGACAGCTCGAACACTGAAGCTTTCTTT
j_call: TRBJ1-1
clone_size: -
v_call: TRBV5-1
d_call: -

cdr3_aa: CASSQERVVQTTEAFF
cdr3_nt: TGTGCCAGCAGCCAAGAGCGGGTGGTCCAGACCACTGAAGCTTTCTTT
j_call: TRBJ1-1
clone_size: -
v_call: TRBV4-2
d_call: -

cdr3_aa: CASSVSGQGYEQYF
cdr3_nt: TGTGCCAGCAGTGTCTCGGGACAGGGCTACGAGCAGTACTTC
j_call: TRBJ2-7
clone_size: -
v_call: TRBV27
d_call: TRBD1

cdr3_aa: CATSRGGTSGGPRETQYF
cdr3_nt: TGTGCCACCAGCAGAGGAGGAACTAGCGGGGGTCCTCGGGAGACCCAGTACTTC
j_call: TRBJ2-5
clone_size: -
v_call: TRBV15
d_call: TRBD2

cdr3_aa: CASSLFLGGTEAFF
cdr3_nt: TGTGCCAGCAGCTTATTCCTGGGGGGAACTGAAGCTTTCTTT
j_call: TRBJ1-1
clone_size: -
v_call: TRBV11-2
d_call: -

cdr3_aa: CASRGTHGGNTIYF
cdr3_nt: TGTGCCAGCAGGGGGACACACGGCGGAAACACCATATATTTT
j_call: TRBJ1-3
clone_size: -
v_call: TRBV7-9
d_call: -

cdr3_aa: CSALQGGGYNEQFF
cdr3_nt: TGCAGCGCCTTGCAGGGGGGCGGCTACAATGAGCAGTTCTTC
j_call: TRBJ2-1
clone_size: -
v_call: TRBV29-1
d_call: -

cdr3_aa: CASNYRDSYNSPLHF
cdr3_nt: TGTGCCAGTAACTACAGGGACTCCTATAATTCACCCCTCCACTTT
j_call: TRBJ1-6
clone_size: -
v_call: TRBV19
d_call: -

cdr3_aa: CASSQESVTEPLYF
cdr3_nt: TGTGCCAGCAGCCAAGAATCAGTGACAGAACCGCTGTATTTT
j_call: TRBJ2-3
clone_size: -
v_call: TRBV4-2
d_call: -

cdr3_aa: CASRDSDTDTQYF
cdr3_nt: TGTGCCAGCAGGGACTCGGACACAGATACGCAGTATTTT
j_call: TRBJ2-3
clone_size: -
v_call: TRBV28
d_call: -

cdr3_aa: CASSFDGQGGYTF
cdr3_nt: TGTGCCAGCAGCTTTGACGGACAGGGTGGCTACACCTTC
j_call: TRBJ1-2
clone_size: few
v_call: TRBV5-5
d_call: TRBD1

cdr3_aa: CATGQGNQPQHF
cdr3_nt: TGTGCCACCGGACAGGGAAATCAGCCCCAGCATTTT
j_call: TRBJ1-5
clone_size: few
v_call: TRBV28
d_call: TRBD1

cdr3_aa: CASSYGTVYGYTF
cdr3_nt: TGTGCCAGCAGTTACGGGACAGTTTATGGCTACACCTTC
j_call: TRBJ1-2
clone_size: once
v_call: TRBV6-2/TRBV6-3
d_call: TRBD1